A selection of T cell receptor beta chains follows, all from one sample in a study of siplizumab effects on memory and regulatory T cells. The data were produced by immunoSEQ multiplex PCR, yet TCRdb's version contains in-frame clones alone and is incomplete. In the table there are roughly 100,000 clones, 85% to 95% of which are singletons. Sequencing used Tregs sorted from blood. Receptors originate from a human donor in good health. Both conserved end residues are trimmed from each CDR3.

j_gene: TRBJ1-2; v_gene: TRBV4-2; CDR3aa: ASSQDEGSHGYT
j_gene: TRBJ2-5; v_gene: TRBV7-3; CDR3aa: ASSRGLAEGETQY
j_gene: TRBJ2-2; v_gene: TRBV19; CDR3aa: ASSGLAGNTGELF
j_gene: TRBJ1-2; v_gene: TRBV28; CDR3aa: ASTLQGTYGYT
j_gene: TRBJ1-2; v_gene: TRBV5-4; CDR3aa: ASSLGDRIHT
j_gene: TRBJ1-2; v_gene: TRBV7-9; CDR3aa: ASSPTGQGYGYT
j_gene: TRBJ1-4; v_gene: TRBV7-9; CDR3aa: ASNPGVEKKLF
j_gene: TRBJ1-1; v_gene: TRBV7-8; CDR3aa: ASSPGGTGSMNTEAF
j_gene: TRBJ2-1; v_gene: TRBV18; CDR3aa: ASSRTGYNEQF
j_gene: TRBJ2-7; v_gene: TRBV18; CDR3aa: ASSPVTGAEQY
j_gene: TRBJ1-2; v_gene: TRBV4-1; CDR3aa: ASRRTGGLGYT
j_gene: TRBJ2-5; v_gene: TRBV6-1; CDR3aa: ASSEAMETQY
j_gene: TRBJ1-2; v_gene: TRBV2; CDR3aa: ASSYDDLLPGGHT
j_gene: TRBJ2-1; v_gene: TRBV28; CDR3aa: ASSSSGGAYNEQF
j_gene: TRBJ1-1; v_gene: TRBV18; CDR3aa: ASSPLGYTEAF
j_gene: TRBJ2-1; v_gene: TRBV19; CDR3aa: ASSSFTYNEQF
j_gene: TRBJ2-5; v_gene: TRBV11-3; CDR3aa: ASSLGGQETQY
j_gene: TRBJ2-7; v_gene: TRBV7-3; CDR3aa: ASSLSGGFDEQY
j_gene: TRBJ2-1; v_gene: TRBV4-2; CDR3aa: ASSQDLDSYNEQF
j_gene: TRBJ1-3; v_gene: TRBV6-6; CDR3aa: ASSPSTSGNTIY
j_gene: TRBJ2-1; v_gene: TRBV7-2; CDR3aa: ASSPGLPSYNEQF
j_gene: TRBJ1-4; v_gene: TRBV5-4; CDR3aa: ASSLEPTNEKLF
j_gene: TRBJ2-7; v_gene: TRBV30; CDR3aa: AWKISGGSGEQY
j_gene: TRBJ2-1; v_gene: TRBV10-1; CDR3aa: ASSEGTRHEQF
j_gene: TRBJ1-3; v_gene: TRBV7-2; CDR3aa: ASSSPPLGGNTIY
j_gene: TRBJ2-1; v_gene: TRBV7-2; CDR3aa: ASSFGGAPYNEQF
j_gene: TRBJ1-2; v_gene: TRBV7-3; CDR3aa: ASSLDREGGYT
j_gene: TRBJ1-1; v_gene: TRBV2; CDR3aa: ASSGQGGENTEAF
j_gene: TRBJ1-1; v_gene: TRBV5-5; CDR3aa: ASSRLTGGLVLDTEAF
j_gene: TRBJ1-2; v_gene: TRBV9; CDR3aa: ASSVSPGVNYGYT
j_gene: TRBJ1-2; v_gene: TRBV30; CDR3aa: AWGLLGVGYT
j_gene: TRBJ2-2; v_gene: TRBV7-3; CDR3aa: ASSSSRTGELF
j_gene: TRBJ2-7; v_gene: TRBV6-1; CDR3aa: ASREAYEQY
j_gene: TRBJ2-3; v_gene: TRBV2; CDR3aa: ASSRESTDTQY
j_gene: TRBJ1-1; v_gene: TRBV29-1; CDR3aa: SVSKGGNTEAF
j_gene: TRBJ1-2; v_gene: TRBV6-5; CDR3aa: ASSYLGVGGYT
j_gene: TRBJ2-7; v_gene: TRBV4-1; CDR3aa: ASSQVDFSYEQY
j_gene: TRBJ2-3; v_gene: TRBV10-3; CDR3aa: ATTGTGPTDTQY
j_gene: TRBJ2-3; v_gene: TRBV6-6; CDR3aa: ASSWGTATDTQY
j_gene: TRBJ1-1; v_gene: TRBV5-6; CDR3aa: ASSYDRGSWEAF
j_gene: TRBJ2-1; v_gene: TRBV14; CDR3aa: ASSPRGWEGLYNEQF
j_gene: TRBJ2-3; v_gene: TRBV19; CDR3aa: ASSTGQGSHSTDTQY
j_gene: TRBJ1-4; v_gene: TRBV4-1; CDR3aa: ASSQVKDNEKLF
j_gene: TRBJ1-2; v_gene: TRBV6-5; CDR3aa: ASIQRGSGGYT
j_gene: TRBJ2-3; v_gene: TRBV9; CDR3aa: ASSVGQTDTQY
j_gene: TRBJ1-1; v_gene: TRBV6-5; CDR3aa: ASSYSVAGTEAF
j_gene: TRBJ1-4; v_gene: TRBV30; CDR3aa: AWSVPPRTGLF
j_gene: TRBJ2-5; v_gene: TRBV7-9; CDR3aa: ASSRTMSRVRETQY
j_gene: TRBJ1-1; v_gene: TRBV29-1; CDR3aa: SVGRGGQGYTEAF
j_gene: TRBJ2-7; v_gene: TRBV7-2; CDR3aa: ASNFGDFSYEQY